The rows below give T cell receptor beta chains drawn from one sample of a study of tumor-infiltrating lymphocytes in oesophageal squamous cell carcinoma. TCRdb recomputed calls from the PCR reads with MiXCR, one row per CDR3 protein. The sample gives 15,000 to 20,000 distinct CDR3 sequences, around two fifths of which show up once; 15% to 20% is in the top ten. Sequencing used normal esophageal tissue next to the tumor. These receptors all come from a female donor with esophageal squamous cell carcinoma. The CDR3 runs from the conserved cysteine through the conserved F or W. D genes are given only for firm matches. Expanded clones are given a class, and other clones once, few, many or no size at all.

j_call,clone_size,d_call,v_call,cdr3_aa,cdr3_nt
TRBJ1-1,medium-sized,-,TRBV7-3,CASSLTPLRDTEAFF,TGTGCCAGCAGCTTAACCCCATTGAGGGACACTGAAGCTTTCTTT
TRBJ2-7,-,TRBD2,TRBV6-2/TRBV6-3,CASRKTSGSIGISYEQYF,TGTGCCAGCAGAAAAACTAGCGGGAGTATTGGAATCTCCTACGAGCAGTACTTC
TRBJ2-2,-,-,TRBV9,CASSVDARRFVTGTGELFF,TGTGCCAGCAGCGTAGACGCCCGACGCTTTGTTACAGGGACCGGGGAGCTGTTTTTT
TRBJ2-1,-,TRBD2,TRBV6-6,CASNIGTSGINEQFF,TGTGCCAGCAACATAGGGACTAGCGGAATAAATGAGCAGTTCTTC
TRBJ2-3,medium-sized,TRBD1,TRBV5-1,CASSAQGIAADTQYF,TGCGCCAGCAGCGCACAGGGGATCGCAGCAGATACGCAGTATTTT
TRBJ2-5,many,TRBD2,TRBV5-4,CASSSDLGGRRETQYF,TGTGCCAGCAGTTCCGACCTAGGCGGGAGAAGAGAGACCCAGTACTTC
TRBJ1-4,-,-,TRBV7-2,CASSFSPVEATNEKLFF,TGTGCCAGCAGCTTCTCCCCGGTAGAGGCAACTAATGAAAAACTGTTTTTT
TRBJ2-2,-,-,TRBV7-6,CASSLAQNTGELFF,TGTGCCAGCAGCTTAGCGCAGAACACCGGGGAGCTGTTTTTT
TRBJ1-5,many,TRBD1,TRBV7-8,CASSLPGQGAQPQHF,TGTGCCAGCAGCTTACCGGGACAGGGTGCTCAGCCCCAGCATTTT
TRBJ2-7,-,-,TRBV7-2,CASSLQVEQYF,TGTGCCAGCAGCTTACAGGTAGAGCAGTACTTC
TRBJ1-5,few,-,TRBV14,CASRFGTLGNQPQHF,TGTGCCAGCAGGTTCGGGACATTGGGTAATCAGCCCCAGCATTTT
TRBJ2-7,-,-,TRBV7-2,CASSSYREGGYEQYF,TGTGCCAGCAGCTCATACAGGGAAGGAGGTTACGAGCAGTACTTC
TRBJ2-7,many,TRBD1,TRBV20-1,CSASVTGVPYEQYF,TGCAGTGCTAGTGTGACAGGGGTTCCCTACGAGCAGTACTTC
TRBJ2-7,many,TRBD1,TRBV10-1,CASSEGGQGNHEQYF,TGCGCCAGCAGTGAGGGGGGACAGGGTAACCACGAGCAGTACTTC